The 24 T cell receptor beta chains below come from one sample, sequenced in a study of blood T cells in healthy people across ages. A second PCR, run for about 7 to 11 cycles, used a sample-barcoded 5' primer plus a J-beta primer mix. TCRdb passed the 5' RACE reads through MiXCR, listing each CDR3 protein once. There are 1.4 million to 1.5 million distinct CDR3 sequences in the sample; 40% to 50% occur only once, and under 8% lies in the top ten. The specimen sequenced was blood. These TCRs come from a woman aged 18-29 years in good health.

This sequence joins TRBV12-3 or TRBV12-4 and TRBJ1-2; D may be TRBD1 (5 bases). Trimming stripped 8 bases from V and 3 bases from J, with 13 bases between. This CDR3 comprises 13 residues. The CDR3 region has the DNA TGTGCCAGCCGGGGCCCGGGGGACTATGGCTACACCTTC. It yields the protein CASRGPGDYGYTF.

In its sample, this clonotype was seen a few times. The chain recombines TRBV6-4 with TRBJ2-3; D unresolved. The ends were cut back, 6 bases at V and 2 bases at J, with 9 bases in the middle. Germline V gene lookup returns CDR1 MRHNA and CDR2 SNTAGT. The CDR3 runs 13 residues. CDR3 residues: CASSSHDTDTQYF. The DNA of the CDR3 is TGTGCCAGCAGCAGTCATGACACAGATACGCAGTATTTT.

The CDR3 loop is CSARVPVGGYTF. The CDR3 nucleotides read TGCAGTGCTAGAGTTCCCGTTGGGGGCTACACCTTC. The gene calls are TRBV20-1 and TRBJ1-2; D is ambiguous. The CDR3 contains 12 residues. Looked up from germline, CDR1 is DFQATT and CDR2 is SNEGSKA (reference sequence). V was cut by 1 base and J by 8 bases, with 11 bases left in between.

The CDR3 bases are TGCGCCAGCAGTGTAAGGACAGGGGCCGGAGGAGGAGAGACCCAGTACTTC. Amino acids: CASSVRTGAGGGETQYF. The chain combines TRBV10-2 with TRBJ2-5, with 9 bases that match TRBD1. Germline V gene lookup returns CDR1 WSHSY and CDR2 SAAADI. J was trimmed by 4 bases and V by 4 bases; bases with no gene match: 13. This CDR3 contains 17 residues.

Only a few counts were recorded for this clonotype. The V call is TRBV20-1, the J call TRBJ2-5, with D unresolved. V was trimmed by 1 base and J by 5 bases, leaving 17 bases between them. Looked up from germline, CDR1 is DFQATT and CDR2 is SNEGSKA (reference sequence). The CDR3 contains 15 residues. The CDR3 DNA is TGCAGTGCTAGAGTATCGGGTGCAGGAGTGGAGACCCAGTACTTC. Amino acids: CSARVSGAGVETQYF.

The CDR3 nucleotides are TGCGCCAGCAGCTGGGAATCGGGACAGGGGACTGAAGCTTTCTTT. It translates to CASSWESGQGTEAFF. The chain links TRBV5-1 to TRBJ1-1; 10 nucleotides agree with TRBD1. The V gene's germline CDR1 is SGHRS and CDR2 YFSETQ. V was clipped by 3 bases and J by 5 bases; unmatched bases: 7. The CDR3 has 15 residues.

The chain combines TRBV20-1 with TRBJ1-2; D is possibly TRBD1 (6 bases). The V gene's germline CDR1 is DFQATT and CDR2 SNEGSKA (reference sequence). The CDR3 runs to 16 residues. V shed 0 bases and J shed 0 bases, with 14 bases lying between them. The CDR3 spells CSARDRMAGANYGYTF. The CDR3 nucleotides read TGCAGTGCTAGAGATCGAATGGCAGGGGCTAACTATGGCTACACCTTC.

This clonotype was counted between two and nine times. V gene TRBV10-2 combines with J gene TRBJ2-7, with 11 positions matching TRBD1. Unmatched junction bases numbered 4, after V lost 3 bases and J lost 3 bases. Germline CDR1 WSHSY, CDR2 SAAADI. The CDR3 is made up of 15 amino acids. DNA of the CDR3: TGCGCCAGCAGTGAACCGGGACAGGGGGTCTACGAGCAGTACTTC. Translating gives CASSEPGQGVYEQYF.

The chain employs TRBV15 and TRBJ2-3; D gene unclear. The CDR3 runs to 13 residues. V lost 5 bases and J lost 2, with 8 bases in between. From germline, CDR1 is LNHNV and CDR2 YYDKDF (reference sequence). As DNA, the CDR3 is TGTGCCACCAGCGGCATAACCACAGATACGCAGTATTTT. This translates into CATSGITTDTQYF. Filled out from reference TRBV15 and TRBJ2-3, the complete variable domain reads DAMVIQNPRYQVTQFGKPVTLSCSQTLNHNVMYWYQQKSSQAPKLLFHYYDKDFNNEADTPDNFQSRRPNTSFCFLDIRSPGLGDTAMYLCATSGITTDTQYFGPGTRLTVL.

This clonotype was found a few times. The chain links TRBV3-1 to TRBJ1-6; no clear D. The germline V gene encodes CDR1 LGHDT and CDR2 YNNKEL (reference sequence). CDR3 length equals 15 residues. Trimming shortened V by 2 bases and J by 7 bases, and 12 bases separated the two germline ends. The CDR3 region has the DNA TGTGCCAGCAGCCAAAGGCAGCTAGACAATTCACCCCTCCACTTT. Protein: CASSQRQLDNSPLHF. The full variable domain, in which reference TRBV3-1 and TRBJ1-6 provide the parts outside the CDR3, is DTAVSQTPKYLVTQMGNDKSIKCEQNLGHDTMYWYKQDSKKFLKIMFSYNNKELIINETVPNRFSPKSPDKAHLNLHINSLELGDSAVYFCASSQRQLDNSPLHFGNGTRLTVT.

The chain carries TRBV7-9 and TRBJ1-2; a weak D match, TRBD1 (6 bases). The CDR3 has 13 amino acids. Trimming removed 8 bases from V and 0 bases from J, with 10 bases in between. Looked up from germline, CDR1 is SEHNR and CDR2 is FQNEAQ (reference sequence). The CDR3 spells CASSDRTNYGYTF. The CDR3 nucleotides are TGTGCCAGCTCAGACAGGACTAACTATGGCTACACCTTC.

This clonotype was counted only a few times. V usage is TRBV10-3 and J usage is TRBJ2-5; possibly TRBD2 for D (6 bases). The germline V gene has CDR1 ENHRY and CDR2 SYGVKD. This CDR3 has 14 residues. V lost 4 bases and J 13 bases, leaving 22 bases between the germline ends. CDR3 nucleotide sequence: TGTGCCATCAGTGCTCCCCGGACTATAAAGTTCCTGTACTTC. Its translation is CAISAPRTIKFLYF.

This clonotype was seen only a few times. The genes are TRBV4-1 and TRBJ2-5; 7 bases line up with TRBD1. Germline lookup yields CDR1 MGHRA and CDR2 YSYEKL. This CDR3 has 15 residues. The V and J ends lost 2 bases and 2 bases, in that order; junction bases with no gene match: 5. CDR3 DNA sequence: TGCGCCAGCAGCCAACCCGGGACAGAACAAGAGACCCAGTACTTC. Amino acid sequence: CASSQPGTEQETQYF.

The J gene is TRBJ2-7, the V gene TRBV2; 8 nucleotides match TRBD2. This CDR3 contains 13 residues. The V gene's germline CDR1 is SNHLY and CDR2 FYNNEI. V shed 3 bases and J 4 bases; nucleotides not matched to a gene: 2. CDR3 region: CASSEGLEYEQYF. The CDR3, as DNA: TGTGCCAGCAGTGAGGGACTAGAATACGAGCAGTACTTC.

This clonotype has just a few counts. The chain couples TRBV20-1 to TRBJ2-1; unclear D gene. The V and J ends lost 5 bases and 0 bases respectively, with 11 bases between them. Germline values: CDR1 DFQATT, CDR2 SNEGSKA (reference sequence). The CDR3 totals 14 residues. As DNA, the CDR3 is TGCAGTGCTCCCCCAGCGAGCTCCTACAATGAGCAGTTCTTC. Translated: CSAPPASSYNEQFF.

This clonotype came up a few times. The chain has TRBV5-1 and TRBJ2-1; 8 bases are a match to TRBD2. The germline gives CDR1 SGHRS, CDR2 YFSETQ. V shed 5 bases and J 2 bases; nucleotides not matched to a gene: 3. The CDR3 has 14 residues. The DNA of the CDR3 is TGCGCCAGCAGGCATAGCGGGGCCTACAATGAGCAGTTCTTC. Encoded protein: CASRHSGAYNEQFF.

The genes are TRBV29-1 and TRBJ1-3; 7 bases fit TRBD1. V was pared by 4 bases and J by 0 bases, with 9 bases of the junction left unmatched. The CDR3 length is 16 residues. Germline V lookup: CDR1 SQVTM, CDR2 ANQGSEA. DNA of the CDR3: TGCAGCGTTGGGGGGGACAGACAGAGCTCTGGAAACACCATATATTTT. It specifies CSVGGDRQSSGNTIYF.

The genes are TRBV28 and TRBJ1-2; 9 bases align to TRBD1. V shed 4 bases and J 7 bases; nucleotides not matched to a gene: 10. Looked up from germline, CDR1 is MDHEN and CDR2 is SYDVKM. The length of the CDR3 is 15 residues. CDR3 sequence reads: CASSSRRGQGFGYTF. DNA of the CDR3: TGTGCCAGCAGTTCTCGGCGGGGACAGGGTTTTGGCTACACCTTC.

The rearrangement joins TRBV12-3 or TRBV12-4 to TRBJ1-5; 12 bases map to TRBD1. With V trimmed by 3 bases and J by 9 bases, 9 bases remained unmatched. The CDR3 is 16 residues long. CDR3: CASSLGGQGAVGPQHF. The CDR3 DNA reads as TGTGCCAGCAGTTTGGGGGGACAGGGGGCGGTGGGGCCCCAGCATTTT.

The chain uses TRBV5-1 and TRBJ1-5, with no clear D. CDR3 length: 15 residues. Germline CDR1 is SGHRS and CDR2 is YFSETQ. The ends were cut back, 1 base at V and 7 bases at J, with 15 bases in the middle. CDR3 sequence reads: CASSLRTGTEQPQHF. The CDR3 DNA reads TGCGCCAGCAGCTTGAGGACGGGCACCGAACAGCCCCAGCATTTT.

This clonotype occurred once. The chain links TRBV24-1 to TRBJ2-2, with a possible D match to TRBD1 (5 bases). V was cut by 7 bases and J by 5 bases, with 10 bases left in between. Per the germline V gene, CDR1 is KGHDR and CDR2 is SFDVKD. The CDR3 has 13 residues. In nucleotides, the CDR3 is TGTGCCACCAGCGACAGCCCAACCGGGGAGCTGTTTTTT. Its translation: CATSDSPTGELFF.

This clonotype was detected only a few times. This sequence joins TRBV7-8 and TRBJ2-7, with 13 bases matching TRBD2. The germline V gene encodes CDR1 SGHVS and CDR2 FQNEAQ. The CDR3 sequence is 17 residues long. Trimming removed 5 bases from V and 0 bases from J; junction bases left unmatched: 7. The CDR3 sequence is CASSVYGTSGISYEQYF. The CDR3 DNA reads TGTGCCAGCAGCGTCTATGGGACTAGCGGGATCTCCTACGAGCAGTACTTC.

The V and J genes are TRBV5-5 and TRBJ2-5, with D possibly TRBD2 on 6 matching bases. The CDR3 spans 12 residues. Germline V lookup: CDR1 SGHKS, CDR2 YYEKEE (reference sequence). V lost 2 bases, J lost 11 bases, and 13 bases lay in between. The CDR3, as DNA: TGTGCCAGCAGCTTCAGGTCGGGGGAGCAGTACTTC. It yields the protein CASSFRSGEQYF.

CDR3 sequence (DNA): TGCGCCAGCAGCCAAGGAGGGACTAGCGGGAAAGTTGAGCAGTTCTTC. Protein sequence: CASSQGGTSGKVEQFF. The chain combines TRBV4-1 with TRBJ2-1, with 13 bases matching TRBD2. The trim removed 1 base at V and 9 bases at J, leaving 6 bases unmatched. This CDR3 spans 16 amino acids. From germline, CDR1 is MGHRA and CDR2 YSYEKL.